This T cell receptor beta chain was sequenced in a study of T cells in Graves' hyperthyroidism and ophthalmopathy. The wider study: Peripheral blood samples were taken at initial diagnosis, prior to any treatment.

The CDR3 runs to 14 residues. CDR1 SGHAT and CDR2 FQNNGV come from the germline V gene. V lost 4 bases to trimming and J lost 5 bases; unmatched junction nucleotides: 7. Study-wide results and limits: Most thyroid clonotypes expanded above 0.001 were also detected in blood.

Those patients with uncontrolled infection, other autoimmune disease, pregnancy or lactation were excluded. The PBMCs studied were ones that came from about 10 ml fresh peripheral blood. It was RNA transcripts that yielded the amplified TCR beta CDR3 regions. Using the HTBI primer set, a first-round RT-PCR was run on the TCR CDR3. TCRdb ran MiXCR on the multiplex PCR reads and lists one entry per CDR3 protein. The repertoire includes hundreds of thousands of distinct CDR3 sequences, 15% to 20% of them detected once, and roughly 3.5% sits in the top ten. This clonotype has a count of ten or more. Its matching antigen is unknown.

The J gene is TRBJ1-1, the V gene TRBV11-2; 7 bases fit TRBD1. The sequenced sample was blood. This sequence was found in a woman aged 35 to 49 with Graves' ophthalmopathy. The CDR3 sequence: CASSSQGGATEAFF. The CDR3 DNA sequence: TGTGCCAGCAGCTCTCAGGGGGGGGCTACTGAAGCTTTCTTT.